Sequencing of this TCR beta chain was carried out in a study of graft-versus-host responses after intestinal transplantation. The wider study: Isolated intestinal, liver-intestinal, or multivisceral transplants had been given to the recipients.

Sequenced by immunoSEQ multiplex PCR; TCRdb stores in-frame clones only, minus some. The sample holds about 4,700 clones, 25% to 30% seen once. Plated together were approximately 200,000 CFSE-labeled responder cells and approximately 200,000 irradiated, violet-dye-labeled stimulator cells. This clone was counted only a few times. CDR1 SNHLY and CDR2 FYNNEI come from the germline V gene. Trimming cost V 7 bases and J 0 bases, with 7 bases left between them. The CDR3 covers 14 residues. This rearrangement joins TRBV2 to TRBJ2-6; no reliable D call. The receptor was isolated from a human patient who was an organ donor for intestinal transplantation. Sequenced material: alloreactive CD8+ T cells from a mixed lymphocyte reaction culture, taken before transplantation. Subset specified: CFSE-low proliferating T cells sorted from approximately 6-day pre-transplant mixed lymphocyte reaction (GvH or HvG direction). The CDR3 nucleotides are TGTGCCAGCACTCCGGGCTCTGGGGCCAACGTCCTGACTTTC. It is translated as CASTPGSGANVLTF.